By its share, the clone carrying this T cell receptor beta chain is medium-sized (0.01 to 0.1%). The data were obtained in a study of CD8+ T cells in alopecia areata. RNA, once extracted, was reverse transcribed into cDNA for use as the sequencing template. Profiling relied on immunoSEQ multiplex PCR, and the TCRdb table lists in-frame clones only, not all of them. The sample has 100,000 to 120,000 clones, approximately 59% seen once. The specimen was CD8+ T cells sorted from blood. This receptor was obtained from a human donor in good health.

The DNA of the CDR3 is TGTGCCAGCAGCCCTGACTGGGGGGCGGGTGAAAAACTGTTTTTT. Amino acids: CASSPDWGAGEKLFF. The rearrangement uses TRBV28 and TRBJ1-4; D may be TRBD1 (6 bases). CDR3 length equals 15 residues. Trimming shortened V by 6 bases and J by 7 bases, and 18 bases separated the two germline ends. CDR1 is MDHEN, CDR2 SYDVKM, per germline.